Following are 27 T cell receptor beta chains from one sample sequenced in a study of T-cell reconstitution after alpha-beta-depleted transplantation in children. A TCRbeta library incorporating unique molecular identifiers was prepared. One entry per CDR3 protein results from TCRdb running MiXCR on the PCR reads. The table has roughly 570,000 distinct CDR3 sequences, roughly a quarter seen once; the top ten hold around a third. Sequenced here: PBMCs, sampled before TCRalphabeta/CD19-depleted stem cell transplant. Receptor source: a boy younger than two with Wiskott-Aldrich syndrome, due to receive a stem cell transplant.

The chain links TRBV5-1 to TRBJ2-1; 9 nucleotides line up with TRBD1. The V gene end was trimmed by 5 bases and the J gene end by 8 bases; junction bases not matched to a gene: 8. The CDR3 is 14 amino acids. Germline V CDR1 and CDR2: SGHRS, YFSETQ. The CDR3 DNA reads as TGCGCCAGCAGTCCGGACAGGGGTGGGCATGAGCAGTTCTTC. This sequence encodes CASSPDRGGHEQFF.

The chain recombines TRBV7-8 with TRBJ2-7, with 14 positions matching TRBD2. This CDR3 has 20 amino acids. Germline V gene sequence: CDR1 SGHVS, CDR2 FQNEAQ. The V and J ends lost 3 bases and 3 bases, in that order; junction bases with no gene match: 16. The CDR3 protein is CASSFLGLAGVVLPGYEQYF. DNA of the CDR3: TGTGCCAGCAGCTTTTTGGGACTAGCGGGGGTGGTCCTCCCCGGCTACGAGCAGTACTTC.

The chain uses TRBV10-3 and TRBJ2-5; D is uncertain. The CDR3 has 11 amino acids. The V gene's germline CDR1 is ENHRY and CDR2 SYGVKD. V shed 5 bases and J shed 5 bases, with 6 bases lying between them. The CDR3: CAISSGETQYF. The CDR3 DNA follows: TGTGCCATCAGTTCCGGGGAGACCCAGTACTTC.

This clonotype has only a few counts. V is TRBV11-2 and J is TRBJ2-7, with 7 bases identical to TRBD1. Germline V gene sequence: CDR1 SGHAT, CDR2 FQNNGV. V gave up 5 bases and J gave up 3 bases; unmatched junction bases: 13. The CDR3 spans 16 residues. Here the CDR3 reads CASSARGRSLFYEQYF. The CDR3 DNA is TGTGCCAGCAGCGCGAGGGGGCGTTCGTTATTCTACGAGCAGTACTTC.

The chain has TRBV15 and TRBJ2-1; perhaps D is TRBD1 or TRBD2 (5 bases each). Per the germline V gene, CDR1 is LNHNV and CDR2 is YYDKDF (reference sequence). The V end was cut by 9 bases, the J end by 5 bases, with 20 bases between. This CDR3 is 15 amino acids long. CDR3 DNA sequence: TGTGCCACGTTTAGCCAGGGCCGAGGGGACAATGAGCAGTTCTTC. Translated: CATFSQGRGDNEQFF.

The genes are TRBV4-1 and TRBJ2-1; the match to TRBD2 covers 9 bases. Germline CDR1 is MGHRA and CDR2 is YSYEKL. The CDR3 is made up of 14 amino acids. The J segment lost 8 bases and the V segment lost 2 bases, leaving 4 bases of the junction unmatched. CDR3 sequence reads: CASSQLAGFYEQFF. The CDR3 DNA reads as TGCGCCAGCAGCCAACTAGCGGGGTTTTATGAGCAGTTCTTC.

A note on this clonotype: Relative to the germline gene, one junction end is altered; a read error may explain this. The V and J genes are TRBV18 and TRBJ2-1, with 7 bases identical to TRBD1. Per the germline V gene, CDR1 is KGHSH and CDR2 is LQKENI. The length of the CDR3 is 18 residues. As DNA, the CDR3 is TGTGCCAGTTCACCAAAGTCGGTGGGGCAGGGGGCCTACAATGAGCAGTTCTTC. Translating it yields CASSPKSVGQGAYNEQFF. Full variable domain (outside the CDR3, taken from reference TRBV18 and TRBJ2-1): NAGVMQNPRHLVRRRGQEARLRCSPMKGHSHVYWYRQLPEEGLKFMVYLQKENIIDESGMPKERFSAEFPKEGPSILRIQQVVRGDSAAYFCASSPKSVGQGAYNEQFFGPGTRLTVL.

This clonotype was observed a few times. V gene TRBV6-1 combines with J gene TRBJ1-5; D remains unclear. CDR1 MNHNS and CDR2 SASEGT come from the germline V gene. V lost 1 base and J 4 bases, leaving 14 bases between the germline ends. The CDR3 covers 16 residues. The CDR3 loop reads CASSEEVFPGNQPQHF. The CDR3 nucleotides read TGTGCCAGCAGTGAAGAGGTGTTCCCGGGGAATCAGCCCCAGCATTTT.

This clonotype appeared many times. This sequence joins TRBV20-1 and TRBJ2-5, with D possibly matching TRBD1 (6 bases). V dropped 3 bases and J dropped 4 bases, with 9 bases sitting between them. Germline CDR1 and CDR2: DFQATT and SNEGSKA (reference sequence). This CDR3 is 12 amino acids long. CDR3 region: CSASRGGETQYF. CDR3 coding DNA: TGCAGTGCTAGTCGAGGGGGAGAGACCCAGTACTTC.

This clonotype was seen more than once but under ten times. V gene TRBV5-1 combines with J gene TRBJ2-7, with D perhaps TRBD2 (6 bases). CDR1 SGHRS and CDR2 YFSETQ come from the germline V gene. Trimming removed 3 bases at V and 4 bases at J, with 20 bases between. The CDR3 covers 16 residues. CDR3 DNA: TGCGCCAGCAGCTCCCCGGTCGGGCGGGACGAATACGAGCAGTACTTC. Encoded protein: CASSSPVGRDEYEQYF.

The CDR3 nucleotides are TGCGCCAGCAGTTACGCCGCGACAAAAGGAGAGACCCAGTACTTC. This codes for CASSYAATKGETQYF. The chain joins TRBV5-1 to TRBJ2-5; D call uncertain. The CDR3 has 15 amino acids. V gave up 5 bases and J gave up 4 bases, with 18 bases separating them. Germline CDR1 reads SGHRS; CDR2 reads YFSETQ.

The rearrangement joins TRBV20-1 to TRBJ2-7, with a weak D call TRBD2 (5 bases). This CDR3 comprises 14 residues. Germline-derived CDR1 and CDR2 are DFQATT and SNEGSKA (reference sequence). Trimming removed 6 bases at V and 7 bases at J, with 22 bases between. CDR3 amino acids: CSAPLPGSPGEQYF. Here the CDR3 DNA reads TGCAGTGCCCCACTACCGGGATCCCCGGGGGAGCAGTACTTC.

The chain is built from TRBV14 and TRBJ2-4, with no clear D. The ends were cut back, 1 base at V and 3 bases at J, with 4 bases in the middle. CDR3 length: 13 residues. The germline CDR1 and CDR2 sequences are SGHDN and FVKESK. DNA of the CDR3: TGTGCCAGCAGCCAAGCGGGCAAAAACATTCAGTACTTC. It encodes CASSQAGKNIQYF. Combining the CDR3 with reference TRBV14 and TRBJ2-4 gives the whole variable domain EAGVTQFPSHSVIEKGQTVTLRCDPISGHDNLYWYRRVMGKEIKFLLHFVKESKQDESGMPNNRFLAERTGGTYSTLKVQPAELEDSGVYFCASSQAGKNIQYFGAGTRLSVL.

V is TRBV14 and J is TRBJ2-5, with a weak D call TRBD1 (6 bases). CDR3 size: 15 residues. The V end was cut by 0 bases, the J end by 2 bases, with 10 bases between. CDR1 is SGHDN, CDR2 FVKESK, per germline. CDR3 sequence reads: CASSQERTEQETQYF. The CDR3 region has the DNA TGTGCCAGCAGCCAAGAGAGGACAGAACAAGAGACCCAGTACTTC.

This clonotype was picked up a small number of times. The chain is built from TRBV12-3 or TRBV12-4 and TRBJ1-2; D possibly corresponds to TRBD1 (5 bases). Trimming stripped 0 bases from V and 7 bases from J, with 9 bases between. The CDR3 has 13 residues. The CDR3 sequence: CASSLAVGVGYTF. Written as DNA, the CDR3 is TGTGCCAGCAGTTTAGCGGTAGGGGTTGGCTACACCTTC.

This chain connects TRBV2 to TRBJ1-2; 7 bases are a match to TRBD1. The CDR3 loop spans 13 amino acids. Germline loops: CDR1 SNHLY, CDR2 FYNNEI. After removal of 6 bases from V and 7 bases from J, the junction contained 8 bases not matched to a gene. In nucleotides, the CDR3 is TGTGCCAGCAGGCGAGACAGGGACGGTGGCTACACCTTC. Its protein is CASRRDRDGGYTF.

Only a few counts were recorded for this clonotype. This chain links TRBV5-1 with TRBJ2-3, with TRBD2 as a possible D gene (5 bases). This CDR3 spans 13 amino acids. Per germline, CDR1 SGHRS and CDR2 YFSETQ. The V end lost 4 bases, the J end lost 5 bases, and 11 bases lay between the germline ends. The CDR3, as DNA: TGCGCCAGCAGCCCCCGGGGTGGAGATACGCAGTATTTT. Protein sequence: CASSPRGGDTQYF.

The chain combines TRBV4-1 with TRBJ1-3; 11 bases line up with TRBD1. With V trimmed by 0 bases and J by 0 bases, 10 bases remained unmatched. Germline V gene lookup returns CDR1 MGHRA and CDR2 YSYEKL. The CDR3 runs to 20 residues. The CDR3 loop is CASSQDRGTGGHYSGNTIYF. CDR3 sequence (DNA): TGCGCCAGCAGCCAAGATCGGGGGACAGGGGGACACTACTCTGGAAACACCATATATTTT.

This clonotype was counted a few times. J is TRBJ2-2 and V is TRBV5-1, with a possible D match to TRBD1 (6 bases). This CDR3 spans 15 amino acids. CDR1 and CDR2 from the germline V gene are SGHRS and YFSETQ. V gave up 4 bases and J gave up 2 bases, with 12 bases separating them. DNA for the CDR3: TGCGCCAGCAGCGTACTACAGGGAAACACCGGGGAGCTGTTTTTT. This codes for CASSVLQGNTGELFF.

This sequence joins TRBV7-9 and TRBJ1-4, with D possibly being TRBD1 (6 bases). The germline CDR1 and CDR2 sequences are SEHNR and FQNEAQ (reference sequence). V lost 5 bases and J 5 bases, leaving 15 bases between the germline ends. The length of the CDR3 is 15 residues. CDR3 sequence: CASSDGQWKNEKLFF. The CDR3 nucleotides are TGTGCCAGCAGCGACGGACAGTGGAAGAATGAAAAACTGTTTTTT.

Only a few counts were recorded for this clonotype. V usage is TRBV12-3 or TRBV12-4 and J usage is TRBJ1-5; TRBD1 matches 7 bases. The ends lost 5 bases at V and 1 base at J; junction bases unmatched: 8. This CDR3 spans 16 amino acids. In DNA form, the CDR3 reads TGTGCCAGCAGTCCTGGAACACAGGGGAGCAATCAGCCCCAGCATTTT. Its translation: CASSPGTQGSNQPQHF.

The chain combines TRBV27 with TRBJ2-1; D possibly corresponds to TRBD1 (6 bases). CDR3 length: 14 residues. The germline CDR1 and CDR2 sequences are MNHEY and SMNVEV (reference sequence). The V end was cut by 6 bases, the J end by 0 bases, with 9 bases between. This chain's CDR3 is CASRRGGSYNEQFF. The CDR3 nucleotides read TGTGCCAGCAGGCGAGGGGGCTCCTACAATGAGCAGTTCTTC.

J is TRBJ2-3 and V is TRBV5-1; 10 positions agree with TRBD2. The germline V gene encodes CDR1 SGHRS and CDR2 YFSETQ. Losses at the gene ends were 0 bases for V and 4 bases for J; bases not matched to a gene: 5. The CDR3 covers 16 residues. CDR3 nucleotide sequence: TGCGCCAGCAGCTTGGCCCTAGCGGGAGTTTCAGATACGCAGTATTTT. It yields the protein CASSLALAGVSDTQYF.

CDR3 amino acids: CASSLVTATVNTGELFF. CDR3 coding DNA: TGCGCCAGCAGCTTGGTAACGGCGACAGTGAACACCGGGGAGCTGTTTTTT. V gene TRBV5-1 combines with J gene TRBJ2-2, with TRBD1 as a possible D gene (5 bases). The CDR3 runs 17 residues. The V end was cut by 0 bases, the J end by 1 base, with 13 bases between. The V gene's germline CDR1 is SGHRS and CDR2 YFSETQ.

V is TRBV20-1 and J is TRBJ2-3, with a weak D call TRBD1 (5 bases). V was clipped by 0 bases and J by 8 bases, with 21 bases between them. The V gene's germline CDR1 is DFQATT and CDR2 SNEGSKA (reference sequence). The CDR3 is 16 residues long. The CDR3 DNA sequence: TGCAGTGCTAGAGATCCAGGGCTAGGCGCCCCTTCTACGCAGTATTTT. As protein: CSARDPGLGAPSTQYF.

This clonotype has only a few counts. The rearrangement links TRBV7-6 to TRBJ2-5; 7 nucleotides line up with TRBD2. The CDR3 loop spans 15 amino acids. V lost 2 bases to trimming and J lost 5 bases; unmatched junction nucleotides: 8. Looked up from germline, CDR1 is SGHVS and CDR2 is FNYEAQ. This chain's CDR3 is CASSLSGLTRETQYF. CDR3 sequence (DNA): TGTGCCAGCAGCTTATCGGGACTAACTCGCGAGACCCAGTACTTC. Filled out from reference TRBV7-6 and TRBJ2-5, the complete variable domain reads GAGVSQSPRYKVTKRGQDVALRCDPISGHVSLYWYRQALGQGPEFLTYFNYEAQQDKSGLPNDRFSAERPEGSISTLTIQRTEQRDSAMYRCASSLSGLTRETQYFGPGTRLLVL.

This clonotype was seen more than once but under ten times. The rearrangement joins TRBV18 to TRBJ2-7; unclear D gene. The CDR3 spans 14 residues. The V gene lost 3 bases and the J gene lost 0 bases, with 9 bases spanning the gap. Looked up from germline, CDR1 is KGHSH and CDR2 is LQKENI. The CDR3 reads CASSPYFSSYEQYF. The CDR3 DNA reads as TGTGCCAGCTCACCCTACTTTAGCTCCTACGAGCAGTACTTC.